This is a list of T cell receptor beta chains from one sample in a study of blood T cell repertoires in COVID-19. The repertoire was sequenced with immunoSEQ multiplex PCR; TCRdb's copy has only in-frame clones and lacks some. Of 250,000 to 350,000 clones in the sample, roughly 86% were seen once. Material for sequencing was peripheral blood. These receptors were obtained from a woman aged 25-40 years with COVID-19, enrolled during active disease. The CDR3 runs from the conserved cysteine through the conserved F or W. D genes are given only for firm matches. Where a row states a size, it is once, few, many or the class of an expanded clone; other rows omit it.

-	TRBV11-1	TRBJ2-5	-	CASSRGGGAQEETQYF	TGTGCCAGCAGCCGCGGTGGTGGCGCACAAGAAGAGACCCAGTACTTC
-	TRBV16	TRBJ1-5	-	CASSRAGGSNQPQHF	TGTGCCAGCAGCCGGGCGGGCGGTAGCAATCAGCCCCAGCATTTT
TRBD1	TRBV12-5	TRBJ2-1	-	CASAPAGTAYNEQFF	TGTGCTAGTGCCCCGGCCGGGACAGCCTACAATGAGCAGTTCTTC
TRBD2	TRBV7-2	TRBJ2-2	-	CASSQRLAGGSGELFF	TGTGCCAGCAGCCAACGACTAGCGGGAGGTTCGGGGGAGCTGTTTTTT
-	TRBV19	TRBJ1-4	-	CASSPRAGGHNEKLFF	TGTGCCAGTAGTCCCCGAGCTGGGGGCCATAATGAAAAACTGTTTTTT
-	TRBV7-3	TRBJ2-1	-	CASSSPGAVDEQFF	TGTGCCAGCAGCTCACCTGGGGCGGTAGATGAGCAGTTCTTC
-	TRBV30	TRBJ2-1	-	CAWKLRLASDNEQFF	TGTGCCTGGAAATTGAGGCTAGCCAGCGACAATGAGCAGTTCTTC
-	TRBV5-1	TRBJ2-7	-	CASSRVEEVKQYF	TGCGCCAGCAGCCGTGTGGAGGAGGTCAAGCAGTACTTC
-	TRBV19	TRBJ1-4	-	CASSTQTGREKLFF	TGTGCCAGTAGTACCCAGACAGGCCGGGAAAAACTGTTTTTT
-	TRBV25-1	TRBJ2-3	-	CASKMIADADTQYF	TGTGCCAGTAAGATGATAGCAGATGCAGATACGCAGTATTTT
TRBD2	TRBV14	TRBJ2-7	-	CASSQGGRGAIPYEQYF	TGTGCCAGCAGCCAAGGGGGGCGGGGGGCGATCCCCTACGAGCAGTACTTC
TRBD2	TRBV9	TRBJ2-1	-	CASSVAGGARNEQFF	TGTGCCAGCAGCGTCGCGGGGGGAGCAAGGAATGAGCAGTTCTTC
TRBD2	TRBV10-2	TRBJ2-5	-	CASSGTSGGIQETQYF	TGCGCCAGCAGTGGGACTAGCGGGGGAATTCAAGAGACCCAGTACTTC
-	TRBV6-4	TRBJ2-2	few	CASSDSLDRPTGELFF	TGTGCCAGCAGTGACTCCCTTGACAGGCCCACCGGGGAGCTGTTTTTT
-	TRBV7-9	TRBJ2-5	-	CASSLGGIQETQYF	TGTGCCAGCAGCTTAGGCGGAATCCAAGAGACCCAGTACTTC
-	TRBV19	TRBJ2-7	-	CASSSLEGQSYEQYF	TGTGCCAGTAGTTCTCTTGAGGGACAATCCTACGAGCAGTACTTC
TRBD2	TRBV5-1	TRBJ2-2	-	CASRGLTNTGELFF	TGCGCCAGCAGGGGACTAACGAACACCGGGGAGCTGTTTTTT
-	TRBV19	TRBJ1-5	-	CASSMGGQPQHF	TGTGCCAGTAGTATGGGGGGGCAGCCCCAGCATTTT
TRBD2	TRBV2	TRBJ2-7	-	CASGWGLAGDEQYF	TGTGCCAGCGGGTGGGGACTAGCGGGAGACGAGCAGTACTTC
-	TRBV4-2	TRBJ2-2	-	CASSHLGRTNTGELFF	TGTGCCAGCAGCCACCTTGGGCGAACGAACACCGGGGAGCTGTTTTTT
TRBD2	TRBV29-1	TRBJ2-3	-	CSATSGRGDTQYF	TGCAGCGCCACTAGCGGGAGGGGAGATACGCAGTATTTT
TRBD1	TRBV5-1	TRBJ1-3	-	CASSLITGDLSSGNTIYF	TGCGCCAGCAGCTTGATAACAGGGGACCTTAGCTCTGGAAACACCATATATTTT
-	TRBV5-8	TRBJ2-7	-	CASRSEGWAPSYEQYF	TGTGCCAGCAGGTCGGAGGGCTGGGCTCCTTCATACGAGCAGTACTTC
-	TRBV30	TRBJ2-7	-	CAWSIRQGLKQYF	TGTGCCTGGAGTATTAGACAGGGACTTAAGCAGTACTTC
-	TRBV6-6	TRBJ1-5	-	CASRGPEGNQPQHF	TGTGCCAGCAGGGGCCCGGAGGGGAATCAGCCCCAGCATTTT
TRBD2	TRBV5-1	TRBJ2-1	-	CASSSGLAGLNEQFF	TGCGCCAGCAGCTCCGGACTAGCGGGCCTCAATGAGCAGTTCTTC
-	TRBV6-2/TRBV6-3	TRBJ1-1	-	CASSGHERGTEAFF	TGTGCCAGCAGTGGCCACGAACGGGGCACTGAAGCTTTCTTT
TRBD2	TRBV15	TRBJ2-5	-	CATSRGRGLEGTETQYF	TGTGCCACCAGCAGAGGAAGGGGACTAGAGGGCACAGAGACCCAGTACTTC
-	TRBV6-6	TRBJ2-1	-	CASRPRVDSYNEQFF	TGTGCCAGCAGGCCCAGGGTAGACTCCTACAATGAGCAGTTCTTC
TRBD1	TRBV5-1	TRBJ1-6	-	CASSPGQGASYNSPLHF	TGCGCCAGCAGCCCGGGACAGGGGGCGTCCTATAATTCACCCCTCCACTTT
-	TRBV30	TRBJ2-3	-	CAWQRDRFTDTQYF	TGTGCCTGGCAGCGGGACAGGTTCACAGATACGCAGTATTTT
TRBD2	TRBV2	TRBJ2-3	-	CASKTSGSTDTQYF	TGTGCCAGCAAGACTAGCGGGAGCACAGATACGCAGTATTTT
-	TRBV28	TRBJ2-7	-	CASSFPGTLYEQYF	TGTGCCAGCAGTTTCCCCGGGACACTCTACGAGCAGTACTTC
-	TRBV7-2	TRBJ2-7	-	CASSLVVKTYEQYF	TGTGCCAGCAGCTTAGTAGTCAAGACCTACGAGCAGTACTTC
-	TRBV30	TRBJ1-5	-	CAWSHALGAGQPQHF	TGTGCCTGGAGCCATGCCTTGGGGGCCGGTCAGCCCCAGCATTTT
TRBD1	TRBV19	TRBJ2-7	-	CASSINRGPYEQYF	TGTGCCAGTAGTATAAACAGGGGGCCCTACGAGCAGTACTTC
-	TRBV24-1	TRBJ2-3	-	CATRSSGSPTDTQYF	TGTGCCACCAGATCATCCGGGTCCCCGACAGATACGCAGTATTTT
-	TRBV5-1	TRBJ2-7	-	CASSPVQGYEQYF	TGCGCCAGCAGCCCTGTCCAGGGCTACGAGCAGTACTTC
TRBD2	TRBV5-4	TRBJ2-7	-	CASSAGGVIYEQYF	TGTGCCAGCAGCGCGGGGGGAGTGATCTACGAGCAGTACTTC
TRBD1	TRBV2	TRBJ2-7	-	CASIRDRGYEQYF	TGTGCCAGCATAAGGGACAGGGGGTACGAGCAGTACTTC
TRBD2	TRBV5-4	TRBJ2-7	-	CASSETSGSSHEQYF	TGTGCCAGCAGCGAAACTAGCGGGAGTTCCCACGAGCAGTACTTC
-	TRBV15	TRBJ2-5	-	CATSPRLVNFQETQYF	TGTGCCACCAGCCCCCGACTAGTAAACTTCCAAGAGACCCAGTACTTC
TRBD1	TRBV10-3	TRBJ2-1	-	CAISQTGDGEQFF	TGTGCCATCAGTCAGACAGGGGACGGTGAGCAGTTCTTC
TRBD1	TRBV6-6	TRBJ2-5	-	CASSVRGETQYF	TGTGCCAGCAGTGTCAGGGGGGAGACCCAGTACTTC
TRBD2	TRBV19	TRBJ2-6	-	CASSGTSGRRSSGANVLTF	TGTGCCAGTAGTGGCACTAGCGGGAGGAGGTCGTCGGGGGCCAACGTCCTGACTTTC
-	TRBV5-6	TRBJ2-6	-	CASSFGRAGANVLTF	TGTGCCAGCAGCTTTGGCAGGGCTGGGGCCAACGTCCTGACTTTC
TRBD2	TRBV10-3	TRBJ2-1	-	CAISVRAGGTSYNEQFF	TGTGCCATCAGCGTTCGAGCGGGAGGAACGTCCTACAATGAGCAGTTCTTC
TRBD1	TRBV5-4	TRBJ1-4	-	CASSSPDRGDEKLFF	TGTGCCAGCAGCTCACCGGACAGGGGAGATGAAAAACTGTTTTTT
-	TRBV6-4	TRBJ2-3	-	CASSGGFSTDTQYF	TGTGCCAGCAGTGGCGGGTTTAGCACAGATACGCAGTATTTT